Given below is one T cell receptor beta chain in context. The sample is drawn from a study of blood T cell repertoires in COVID-19. CDR3 length equals 14 residues. Trimming shortened V by 0 bases and J by 7 bases, and 9 bases separated the two germline ends. Germline CDR1 reads KGHSH; CDR2 reads LQKENI. How the authors handled the data: Estimation of nucleated cell counts was performed using reference gene primer amplification. Profiling relied on immunoSEQ multiplex PCR, and the TCRdb table lists in-frame clones only, not all of them. V and J calls plus clone size are reproduced from that table; the DNA served to infer D and trimming. Of just over 250,000 clones in the sample, about 88% were seen once.

This sequence joins TRBV18 and TRBJ2-2; D gene uncertain. The TCR comes from a man aged 55 to 70 who had recovered from COVID-19. The sequenced sample was peripheral blood. The CDR3 coding sequence is TGTGCCAGCTCACCACCTCGGGTTGGCGGGGAGCTGTTTTTT. Translating gives CASSPPRVGGELFF.